These 26 T cell receptor beta chains share one sample of origin, sequenced in a study of blood T cell repertoires in COVID-19. Profiled with immunoSEQ multiplex PCR; TCRdb holds only in-frame clones, not every one. The sample shows approximately 300,000 clones, 70% to 90% of them seen only once. What was sequenced was peripheral blood. The receptors come from a woman aged 45-65 years with COVID-19, enrolled during active disease.

V and J are TRBV28 and TRBJ1-1; 8 bases match TRBD1. The trim removed 6 bases at V and 8 bases at J, leaving 20 bases unmatched. The V gene's germline CDR1 is MDHEN and CDR2 SYDVKM. This CDR3 has 17 amino acids. The CDR3 DNA follows: TGTGCCAGCAGCATGCAGGGGGCACCAGACGCTCGTTCAGAAGCTTTCTTT. It specifies CASSMQGAPDARSEAFF.

This clone has a single count. The CDR3 loop reads CASSTERPGTSPHYNEQFF. CDR3 nucleotides: TGTGCCAGCAGCACAGAAAGGCCGGGGACTAGCCCTCATTACAATGAGCAGTTCTTC. V is TRBV21-1 and J is TRBJ2-1; TRBD2, the table's D call, lacks a check against the DNA. TRBV21-1 is a pseudogene locus. There are 19 residues in the CDR3.

This sequence joins TRBV11-2 and TRBJ2-7; 7 bases line up with TRBD1. With 5 bases clipped from V and 0 bases from J, the junction kept 13 bases outside the gene matches. The CDR3 consists of 17 residues. In germline, CDR1 is SGHAT, CDR2 FQNNGV. CDR3 DNA sequence: TGTGCCAGCAGCATAAATGTGGGACAGTCGAGCTCCTACGAGCAGTACTTC. This sequence encodes CASSINVGQSSSYEQYF.

V gene TRBV11-2 combines with J gene TRBJ2-3; 16 bases fit TRBD2. The CDR3 covers 18 residues. Trimming cost V 4 bases and J 1 base; bases outside gene matches: 5. Germline V CDR1 and CDR2: SGHAT, FQNNGV. The DNA of the CDR3 is TGTGCCAGCAGCTCAAAGGGACTAGCGGGAGGGGGCACAGATACGCAGTATTTT. This translates into CASSSKGLAGGGTDTQYF.

The chain has TRBV29-1 and TRBJ1-2, with TRBD1 as a possible D gene (5 bases). Germline CDR1 is SQVTM and CDR2 is ANQGSEA. This CDR3 spans 15 amino acids. Deletions cut 7 bases from V and 4 bases from J, with 22 bases between. The CDR3 loop reads CSADYGWGVGYGYTF. In DNA, the CDR3 is TGCAGCGCCGATTACGGTTGGGGGGTCGGCTATGGCTACACCTTC.

This sequence joins TRBV6-5 and TRBJ2-1; no firm D call. CDR3 size: 11 residues. Germline V gene data show CDR1 as MNHEY and CDR2 as SVGAGI. Trimming took off 6 bases at V and 4 bases at J, with 4 bases between the two ends. In DNA, the CDR3 is TGTGCCAGCAGCCAGTACAATGAGCAGTTCTTC. Amino acid sequence: CASSQYNEQFF.

The chain couples TRBV19 to TRBJ2-2, with 12 bases matching TRBD2. Germline lookup yields CDR1 LNHDA and CDR2 SQIVND (reference sequence). There are 17 residues in the CDR3. The V and J ends lost 7 bases and 5 bases, in that order; junction bases with no gene match: 11. Here the CDR3 reads CASKGILAGGPTGELFF. The DNA of the CDR3 is TGTGCCAGTAAGGGTATACTAGCGGGAGGTCCTACCGGGGAGCTGTTTTTT.

The chain recombines TRBV9 with TRBJ1-1, with a tentative D call TRBD1 (6 bases). The CDR3 runs to 13 residues. Trimming took off 0 bases at V and 4 bases at J, with 7 bases between the two ends. Germline CDR1 reads SGDLS; CDR2 reads YYNGEE. The CDR3 DNA is TGTGCCAGCAGCGTAGCCAGGGGCACTGAAGCTTTCTTT. Its protein is CASSVARGTEAFF. The full variable domain, its missing parts supplied by reference TRBV9 and TRBJ1-1, is DSGVTQTPKHLITATGQRVTLRCSPRSGDLSVYWYQQSLDQGLQFLIQYYNGEERAKGNILERFSAQQFPDLHSELNLSSLELGDSALYFCASSVARGTEAFFGQGTRLTVV.

This clone has just one count. Additional DNA sequences in this sample encode the identical CDR3. The chain is built from TRBV19 and TRBJ2-5; 9 bases align to TRBD2. V lost 4 bases, J lost 3 bases, and 0 bases stayed unmatched. Per germline, CDR1 LNHDA and CDR2 SQIVND (reference sequence). The CDR3 sequence is 13 residues long. The CDR3 region is CASSRLAEETQYF. The CDR3 region has the DNA TGTGCCAGTAGTAGACTAGCGGAAGAGACCCAGTACTTC. The whole variable domain, remainder taken from reference TRBV19 and TRBJ2-5, is DGGITQSPKYLFRKEGQNVTLSCEQNLNHDAMYWYRQDPGQGLRLIYYSQIVNDFQKGDIAEGYSVSREKKESFPLTVTSAQKNPTAFYLCASSRLAEETQYFGPGTRLLVL.

J is TRBJ2-1 and V is TRBV21-1; the table's D call TRBD1 went unverified against the DNA. TRBV21-1 is a pseudogene locus. This CDR3 spans 14 amino acids. CDR3 in DNA: TGTGCCAGCAGCAAGGGGGACAGCGACAATGAGCAGTTCTTC. It is translated as CASSKGDSDNEQFF.

The rearrangement uses TRBV5-1 and TRBJ1-3, with TRBD1 identical over 8 bases. The CDR3 sequence is 18 residues long. The germline V gene has CDR1 SGHRS and CDR2 YFSETQ. With V trimmed by 4 bases and J by 0 bases, 12 bases remained unmatched. CDR3 sequence (DNA): TGCGCCAGCAGCCGCCGGGAGCAGGGGGCAGACTCTGGAAACACCATATATTTT. Its protein product is CASSRREQGADSGNTIYF. Together with reference TRBV5-1 and TRBJ1-3, the CDR3 gives the full variable domain: KAGVTQTPRYLIKTRGQQVTLSCSPISGHRSVSWYQQTPGQGLQFLFEYFSETQRNKGNFPGRFSGRQFSNSRSEMNVSTLELGDSALYLCASSRREQGADSGNTIYFGEGSWLTVV.

The chain carries TRBV19 and TRBJ2-1; 12 bases map to TRBD2. J lost 6 bases, V lost 3 bases, and 6 bases had no gene match. The CDR3 extends over 16 amino acids. CDR1 LNHDA and CDR2 SQIVND come from the germline V gene (reference sequence). The DNA for the CDR3 is TGTGCCAGTAGTATCCGGCTAGCGGGAGGGTTCAATGAGCAGTTCTTC. Translating gives CASSIRLAGGFNEQFF.

The chain joins TRBV2 to TRBJ2-7; no definite D call. The CDR3 has 14 residues. Germline CDR1 SNHLY, CDR2 FYNNEI. V lost 6 bases and J 0 bases, leaving 12 bases between the germline ends. CDR3 DNA sequence: TGTGCCAGCAGAAGGCTAGGCAGCTCCTACGAGCAGTACTTC. Its translation is CASRRLGSSYEQYF.

This sequence joins TRBV7-9 and TRBJ1-1; D call uncertain. V was clipped by 4 bases and J by 5 bases, with 11 bases between them. The CDR3 extends over 13 amino acids. Germline values: CDR1 SEHNR, CDR2 FQNEAQ (reference sequence). CDR3 DNA: TGTGCCAGCAGCTACGACATCGAGACTGAAGCTTTCTTT. Residues: CASSYDIETEAFF. The complete variable domain, with remaining parts taken from reference TRBV7-9 and TRBJ1-1, reads DTGVSQNPRHKITKRGQNVTFRCDPISEHNRLYWYRQTLGQGPEFLTYFQNEAQLEKSRLLSDRFSAERPKGSFSTLEIQRTEQGDSAMYLCASSYDIETEAFFGQGTRLTVV.

This clone was detected once. The chain joins TRBV6-5 to TRBJ2-6; D remains ambiguous. Germline-derived CDR1 and CDR2 are MNHEY and SVGAGI. CDR3 size: 14 residues. V lost 6 bases to trimming and J lost 4 bases, with 10 bases between them. In DNA, the CDR3 is TGTGCCAGCAGCAGGTTGCGCGGGGCCAACGTCCTGACTTTC. Protein: CASSRLRGANVLTF.

V is TRBV11-3 and J is TRBJ2-5; D is unclear. In germline, CDR1 is SGHNT, CDR2 YENEEA. V lost 1 base to trimming and J lost 3 bases, with 9 bases between them. There are 14 residues in the CDR3. The CDR3 DNA reads as TGTGCCAGCAGCTTAGGGGCGACCAAAGAGACCCAGTACTTC. This translates into CASSLGATKETQYF.

The chain employs TRBV30 and TRBJ2-7; the D gene is possibly TRBD2 (5 bases). The germline V gene encodes CDR1 GTSNPN and CDR2 SVGIG (reference sequence). Deletions cut 2 bases from V and 2 bases from J, with 10 bases between. This CDR3 has 13 residues. In nucleotides, the CDR3 is TGTGCCTGGAGTAACAGCGGTACCTACGAGCAGTACTTC. Its protein is CAWSNSGTYEQYF.

The chain couples TRBV9 to TRBJ2-7; TRBD2 might be the D (5 bases). CDR1 SGDLS and CDR2 YYNGEE come from the germline V gene. Trimming took 6 bases from V and 2 from J, leaving 18 bases between them. The CDR3 length is 15 residues. The CDR3 spells CASTPASGPTYEQYF. The CDR3, as DNA: TGTGCCAGCACCCCCGCAAGCGGACCAACCTACGAGCAGTACTTC.

This clone was seen only a few times. J is TRBJ2-2 and V is TRBV7-9, with 8 positions matching TRBD1. The junction had 5 bases not matched to a gene; V was cut back by 4 bases and J by 4 bases. The CDR3 consists of 15 residues. CDR1 is SEHNR and CDR2 is FQNEAQ in the germline V gene (reference sequence). The CDR3 coding sequence is TGTGCCAGCAGCTCTCCAGGGGGCTTCACCGGGGAGCTGTTTTTT. This sequence encodes CASSSPGGFTGELFF.

The chain has TRBV11-2 and TRBJ2-1; tentative D call: TRBD2 (5 bases). V was cut by 2 bases and J by 2 bases, with 13 bases left in between. Germline V gene sequence: CDR1 SGHAT, CDR2 FQNNGV. The CDR3 spans 16 residues. Here the CDR3 reads CASSLSVEAPYNEQFF. The CDR3 bases are TGTGCCAGCAGCTTATCGGTGGAGGCGCCCTACAATGAGCAGTTCTTC.

This chain joins TRBV29-1 and TRBJ1-4, with D possibly matching TRBD1 (6 bases). V shed 4 bases and J shed 7 bases, with 16 bases lying between them. Per the germline V gene, CDR1 is SQVTM and CDR2 is ANQGSEA. The CDR3 covers 14 residues. This chain's CDR3 is CSVGPAGASEKLFF. As DNA, the CDR3 is TGCAGCGTTGGTCCGGCAGGGGCGAGTGAAAAACTGTTTTTT.

This chain uses TRBV6-5 with TRBJ1-1; D remains ambiguous. The CDR3 has 16 amino acids. Trimming removed 0 bases at V and 1 base at J, with 12 bases between. CDR1 and CDR2 (germline): MNHEY, SVGAGI. The CDR3 reads CASSYSKRDGNTEAFF. In nucleotides, the CDR3 is TGTGCCAGCAGTTACTCCAAGAGAGATGGGAACACTGAAGCTTTCTTT.

V is TRBV6-2 or TRBV6-3 and J is TRBJ2-5; tentative D call: TRBD1 (6 bases). Germline V gene sequence: CDR1 MNHEY, CDR2 SVGEGT. CDR3 length: 15 amino acids. V dropped 5 bases and J dropped 1 base, with 14 bases sitting between them. CDR3 coding DNA: TGTGCCAGCAGTGCTCCTCAGGGGCCCCAAGAGACCCAGTACTTC. Its translation: CASSAPQGPQETQYF.

This clone has just one count. The rearrangement joins TRBV24-1 to TRBJ2-2, with TRBD1 matching 10 bases. The CDR3 runs 16 residues. Germline V gene sequence: CDR1 KGHDR, CDR2 SFDVKD. J was trimmed by 7 bases and V by 4 bases; bases with no gene match: 8. CDR3 protein: CATSDPRQGAIGELFF. The CDR3 nucleotides read TGTGCCACCAGTGACCCCCGACAGGGGGCGATCGGGGAGCTGTTTTTT.

V usage is TRBV6-2 or TRBV6-3 and J usage is TRBJ1-1; weak D call: TRBD1 (6 bases). V shed 2 bases and J shed 9 bases, with 19 bases lying between them. The CDR3 is 15 residues long. From germline, CDR1 is MNHEY and CDR2 SVGEGT. CDR3 sequence reads: CASSYVTAIRGKAFF. The CDR3 coding sequence is TGTGCCAGCAGTTACGTGACAGCGATTAGGGGGAAAGCTTTCTTT.

This rearrangement joins TRBV11-1 to TRBJ1-1; perhaps TRBD1 as D (6 bases). This CDR3 has 13 residues. Germline assignment: CDR1 SGHAT and CDR2 FQDESV (reference sequence). V shed 1 base and J shed 5 bases, with 8 bases lying between them. CDR3 nucleotide sequence: TGTGCCAGCAGCTTAGACAGGGCTACTGAAGCTTTCTTT. It specifies CASSLDRATEAFF.